The 23 T cell receptor beta chains below were found in one sample sequenced in a study of CD8 T cells in ankylosing spondylitis. Study-level results: Seemingly distinctive of ankylosing spondylitis blood was a TCR beta motif formed by eight highly homologous variants.

TCRdb reprocessed the 5' RACE reads with MiXCR, giving one entry per CDR3 protein. Of around 430,000 distinct CDR3 sequences in the sample, approximately 17% were seen once. These receptors have no identified antigens. Material for sequencing was blood, either unsorted or a sorted T cell fraction (not recorded which). The receptors stem from a male donor with ankylosing spondylitis.

In its sample, this clonotype was seen a few times. The chain recombines TRBV10-3 with TRBJ1-1, with TRBD1 matching 7 bases. This CDR3 is built from 15 residues. Germline values: CDR1 ENHRY, CDR2 SYGVKD. V lost 6 bases to trimming and J lost 0 bases; unmatched junction nucleotides: 7. CDR3 nucleotides: TGTGCCATCAGCCCGAGACAGGGCATGAACACTGAAGCTTTCTTT. It translates to CAISPRQGMNTEAFF.

This clonotype was observed a few times. The chain links TRBV2 to TRBJ1-2, with D possibly being TRBD1 (6 bases). V lost 6 bases and J 1 base, leaving 15 bases between the germline ends. This CDR3 spans 15 amino acids. CDR1 is SNHLY, CDR2 FYNNEI, per germline. As DNA, the CDR3 is TGTGCCAGCAGCTCCGGAGGGGGAAGTAACTATGGCTACACCTTC. It is translated as CASSSGGGSNYGYTF.

The chain couples TRBV27 to TRBJ1-1; D gene uncertain. V shed 3 bases and J shed 0 bases, with 5 bases lying between them. The germline gives CDR1 MNHEY, CDR2 SMNVEV (reference sequence). The CDR3 is 13 residues long. The CDR3 region is CASSFLLNTEAFF. The CDR3 bases are TGTGCCAGCAGTTTTCTGTTGAACACTGAAGCTTTCTTT.

The V gene is TRBV30, the J gene TRBJ1-6; D may be TRBD1 (5 bases). V lost 1 base to trimming and J lost 7 bases, with 23 bases between them. The length of the CDR3 is 18 residues. Germline CDR1 reads GTSNPN; CDR2 reads SVGIG (reference sequence). CDR3 sequence: CAWSGGKTAGTTNSPLHF. The CDR3 bases are TGTGCCTGGAGTGGGGGGAAGACAGCGGGTACAACAAATTCACCCCTCCACTTT.

There are a few counts of this clonotype. The V call is TRBV6-1, the J call TRBJ1-2; possible D gene TRBD1, 6 bases. The V end was cut by 10 bases, the J end by 7 bases, with 19 bases between. Germline CDR1 reads MNHNS; CDR2 reads SASEGT. This CDR3 region has 13 residues. The CDR3 DNA is TGTGCCACCAACGCAAACAGGGATTGTGGCTACACCTTC. Its protein product is CATNANRDCGYTF.

This clonotype occurred a few times. V gene TRBV7-8 combines with J gene TRBJ2-7; 15 nucleotides match TRBD2. The CDR3 length is 17 residues. Losses at the gene ends were 0 bases for V and 3 bases for J; bases not matched to a gene: 3. Germline CDR1 and CDR2: SGHVS and FQNEAQ. The CDR3 nucleotides are TGTGCCAGCAGCTTAGCGGGACTAGCGGGAGGAGGCTACGAGCAGTACTTC. This translates into CASSLAGLAGGGYEQYF. Full variable domain (remainder filled in from reference TRBV7-8 and TRBJ2-7): GAGVSQSPRYKVAKRGQDVALRCDPISGHVSLFWYQQALGQGPEFLTYFQNEAQLDKSGLPSDRFFAERPEGSVSTLKIQRTQQEDSAVYLCASSLAGLAGGGYEQYFGPGTRLTVT.

The rearrangement uses TRBV12-5 and TRBJ2-7; 7 bases are a match to TRBD2. The CDR3 extends over 17 amino acids. After removal of 0 bases from V and 0 bases from J, the junction contained 8 bases not matched to a gene. Germline V CDR1 and CDR2: LGHNT, FRNRAP. DNA for the CDR3: TGTGCTAGTGGTTTGGTATGGGAGGGGCAGAGCTCCTACGAGCAGTACTTC. Protein: CASGLVWEGQSSYEQYF.

This clonotype was observed many times. The genes are TRBV12-3 or TRBV12-4 and TRBJ2-1; D tentatively fits TRBD1 or TRBD2 (7 bases each). The CDR3 is 15 residues long. The ends were cut back, 4 bases at V and 9 bases at J, with 19 bases in the middle. The chain's CDR3 is CASSSGGGPPIEQFF. CDR3 sequence (DNA): TGTGCCAGCAGTTCAGGGGGGGGGCCTCCCATTGAGCAGTTCTTC.

The chain has TRBV7-2 and TRBJ1-5, with D possibly TRBD1 on 6 matching bases. CDR3 length: 14 amino acids. The V gene lost 3 bases and the J gene lost 1 base, with 7 bases spanning the gap. In germline, CDR1 is SGHTA, CDR2 FQGNSA. The CDR3 reads CASSFDRSNQPQHF. As DNA, the CDR3 is TGTGCCAGCAGCTTCGACAGGAGCAATCAGCCCCAGCATTTT.

The chain combines TRBV18 with TRBJ2-7; perhaps TRBD2 as D (6 bases). V was trimmed by 2 bases and J by 4 bases, leaving 15 bases between them. CDR3 length: 15 amino acids. CDR1 is KGHSH and CDR2 is LQKENI in the germline V gene. The CDR3 nucleotides read TGTGCCAGCTCACCAATAGACGGGAGATTGTACGAGCAGTACTTC. As protein: CASSPIDGRLYEQYF.

The chain employs TRBV7-2 and TRBJ1-1; unclear D gene. This CDR3 region has 13 residues. The V end lost 5 bases, the J end lost 1 base, and 8 bases lay between the germline ends. Germline loops: CDR1 SGHTA, CDR2 FQGNSA. The CDR3 DNA is TGTGCCAGCAGCCCTTATAGGAACACTGAAGCTTTCTTT. Translating gives CASSPYRNTEAFF.

This clonotype was counted between two and nine times. The rearrangement links TRBV7-8 to TRBJ1-6; D gene unclear. This CDR3 has 15 amino acids. CDR1 and CDR2 (germline): SGHVS, FQNEAQ. With 0 bases removed from V and 7 bases from J, the gap between germline ends came to 10 bases. The CDR3 DNA sequence: TGTGCCAGCAGCTTAGCTACCGGTAGAAATTCACCCCTCCACTTT. Amino acid sequence: CASSLATGRNSPLHF. Full variable domain (remainder filled in from reference TRBV7-8 and TRBJ1-6): GAGVSQSPRYKVAKRGQDVALRCDPISGHVSLFWYQQALGQGPEFLTYFQNEAQLDKSGLPSDRFFAERPEGSVSTLKIQRTQQEDSAVYLCASSLATGRNSPLHFGNGTRLTVT.

The chain has TRBV5-1 and TRBJ2-4; D unresolved. There are 15 residues in the CDR3. Germline V lookup: CDR1 SGHRS, CDR2 YFSETQ. The germline V and J ends were trimmed by 0 bases and 6 bases, with 13 bases remaining between them. CDR3 sequence reads: CASSLEGAWGNIQYF. For the CDR3, the DNA is TGCGCCAGCAGCTTGGAAGGAGCTTGGGGAAACATTCAGTACTTC.

This clonotype was recorded a few times. V gene TRBV7-9 combines with J gene TRBJ1-1; D possibly corresponds to TRBD1 (5 bases). The CDR3 consists of 15 residues. The ends were cut back, 5 bases at V and 5 bases at J, with 18 bases in the middle. Per the germline V gene, CDR1 is SEHNR and CDR2 is FQNEAQ (reference sequence). The CDR3 DNA reads as TGTGCCAGCAGCCCAGGGTTAAGAAAGGGAACTGAAGCTTTCTTT. Translation: CASSPGLRKGTEAFF.

This clonotype was counted between two and nine times. The chain has TRBV6-1 and TRBJ1-1, with D unresolved. The germline V gene encodes CDR1 MNHNS and CDR2 SASEGT. This CDR3 has 14 amino acids. V lost 3 bases and J 8 bases, leaving 16 bases between the germline ends. This chain's CDR3 is CASSDIHVVSEAFF. CDR3 DNA sequence: TGTGCCAGCAGTGATATACACGTTGTGAGCGAAGCTTTCTTT.

This chain uses TRBV20-1 with TRBJ2-3; perhaps TRBD1 as D (6 bases). V was clipped by 0 bases and J by 6 bases, with 13 bases between them. This CDR3 has 14 residues. The germline V gene encodes CDR1 DFQATT and CDR2 SNEGSKA (reference sequence). CDR3 in amino acids: CSARDWQGLDTQYF. CDR3 sequence (DNA): TGCAGTGCTAGAGATTGGCAGGGGTTGGATACGCAGTATTTT.

This clonotype was seen ten or more times. The chain is built from TRBV10-3 and TRBJ2-3; weak D call: TRBD2 (6 bases). V was shortened by 6 bases and J by 1 base, with 11 bases between the two germline ends. The germline V gene encodes CDR1 ENHRY and CDR2 SYGVKD. The CDR3 contains 14 residues. CDR3 amino acids: CAIRSSAGTDTQYF. The CDR3 region has the DNA TGTGCCATCAGATCTAGCGCCGGCACAGATACGCAGTATTTT.

This rearrangement joins TRBV7-6 to TRBJ1-2, with D tentatively TRBD1 (6 bases). V gave up 3 bases and J gave up 4 bases, with 12 bases separating them. CDR3 length: 14 amino acids. Germline V gene data show CDR1 as SGHVS and CDR2 as FNYEAQ. The DNA for the CDR3 is TGTGCCAGCAGCTTTACGACAGGCCCCTATGGCTACACCTTC. Translation: CASSFTTGPYGYTF. The full variable domain, rest sourced from reference TRBV7-6 and TRBJ1-2, is GAGVSQSPRYKVTKRGQDVALRCDPISGHVSLYWYRQALGQGPEFLTYFNYEAQQDKSGLPNDRFSAERPEGSISTLTIQRTEQRDSAMYRCASSFTTGPYGYTFGSGTRLTVV.

This clonotype was counted between two and nine times. The J gene is TRBJ2-7, the V gene TRBV5-6, with D possibly matching TRBD2 (5 bases). This CDR3 is built from 16 residues. The V and J ends lost 4 bases and 7 bases respectively, with 24 bases between them. In germline, CDR1 is SGHDT, CDR2 YYEEEE. The CDR3 DNA reads as TGTGCCAGCAGCCCAAATGGAGGCACCACCTTGGGGGAGCAGTACTTC. Protein product: CASSPNGGTTLGEQYF.

The chain is built from TRBV7-3 and TRBJ2-1, with D possibly being TRBD1 or TRBD2 (5 bases each). Per the germline V gene, CDR1 is SGHTA and CDR2 is FQGTGA. Trimming pared 4 bases from V and 6 bases from J, leaving 16 bases between. The CDR3 runs to 15 residues. DNA for the CDR3: TGTGCCAGCAGCTGGCTCGGGACCTCACTCAATGAGCAGTTCTTC. As protein: CASSWLGTSLNEQFF.

This clonotype appeared many times. J is TRBJ2-2 and V is TRBV20-1; D gene unclear. CDR3 size: 12 residues. The germline V gene has CDR1 DFQATT and CDR2 SNEGSKA (reference sequence). Trimming stripped 1 base from V and 4 bases from J, with 4 bases between. The CDR3 spells CSARGGTGELFF. For the CDR3, the DNA is TGCAGTGCTAGAGGGGGCACCGGGGAGCTGTTTTTT.

This clonotype was seen more than once but under ten times. CDR3 residues: CASSSYRQGGTEAFF. The CDR3 nucleotides are TGTGCCAGCAGTTCCTACCGACAGGGCGGCACTGAAGCTTTCTTT. The chain joins TRBV27 to TRBJ1-1; TRBD1 matches at 7 bases. The V gene's germline CDR1 is MNHEY and CDR2 SMNVEV (reference sequence). The CDR3 runs 15 residues. Germline trimming cut 4 bases from V and 4 bases from J; bases unmatched to any gene: 9.

The genes are TRBV6-1 and TRBJ2-5, with TRBD2 matching 9 bases. The CDR3 extends over 14 amino acids. The V gene end was trimmed by 7 bases and the J gene end by 4 bases; junction bases not matched to a gene: 7. CDR1 and CDR2 (germline): MNHNS, SASEGT. The CDR3 DNA sequence: TGTGCCAGCACGGCGGGGGGGCTTGGAGAGACCCAGTACTTC. Translating gives CASTAGGLGETQYF.